The present entry profiles one T cell receptor (beta chain) with its context. The antigen remains undetermined. Sequencing was performed with immunoSEQ multiplex PCR; in TCRdb, only in-frame clones are kept and a portion is missing. The repertoire includes about 120,000 clones, 70% to 90% of them detected once, and 2.5% to 3.5% sits in the top ten. This entry is derived from a study of T cell responses to AZD1222 COVID-19 vaccine. V gave up 3 bases and J gave up 2 bases, with 13 bases separating them. CDR3 size: 15 residues. The V gene's germline CDR1 is MNHEY and CDR2 SMNVEV (reference sequence). Study-wide results and limits: With two AZD1222 doses given, Spike-specific TCR breadth and depth both rose. Baseline antibody screening turned up just a handful of seropositive AZD1222 recipients.

V usage is TRBV27 and J usage is TRBJ1-1; D remains unclear. The starting material was peripheral blood, obtained 28 days after the second AZD1222 dose. The receptor was isolated from an adult who received the AZD1222 COVID-19 vaccine. The CDR3 sequence: CASSFRVGVNTEAFF. The CDR3 nucleotides are TGTGCCAGCAGTTTTAGGGTCGGAGTTAACACTGAAGCTTTCTTT.